The sequence of this T cell receptor (beta chain) was determined in a study of blood T cell repertoires in COVID-19. The table came from immunoSEQ multiplex PCR; TCRdb's copy has only in-frame clones and leaves some out. The table includes 150,000 or so clones, around 80% detected once. From germline, CDR1 is SGHNT and CDR2 YYREEE (reference sequence). Deletions cut 0 bases from V and 0 bases from J, with 7 bases between. The CDR3 totals 15 residues. The chain links TRBV5-4 to TRBJ1-3, with D possibly being TRBD1 (5 bases). The clonotype originates from a woman aged 55-75 years who had recovered from COVID-19. Sequences were obtained from PBMCs or T cells enriched from blood (not recorded which). Written as DNA, the CDR3 is TGTGCCAGCAGCTTGGACAGGAACTCTGGAAACACCATATATTTT. The encoded protein is CASSLDRNSGNTIYF. The variable domain in full, completed from reference TRBV5-4 and TRBJ1-3, reads ETGVTQSPTHLIKTRGQQVTLRCSSQSGHNTVSWYQQALGQGPQFIFQYYREEENGRGNFPPRFSGLQFPNYSSELNVNALELDDSALYLCASSLDRNSGNTIYFGEGSWLTVV.